Below, 15 T cell receptor beta chains from the same sample are listed, as sequenced in a study of blood T cell repertoires in COVID-19. Sequencing used immunoSEQ multiplex PCR; TCRdb keeps in-frame clones, though not all of them. The table includes 100,000 to 150,000 clones, around 86% detected once. Input material: peripheral blood. All receptors derive from a man aged 80 or over with active or convalescent COVID-19.

V is TRBV5-1 and J is TRBJ2-2; 7 positions agree with TRBD1. There are 16 residues in the CDR3. CDR1 is SGHRS and CDR2 is YFSETQ in the germline V gene. V was pared by 2 bases and J by 4 bases, with 8 bases of the junction left unmatched. The CDR3 bases are TGCGCCAGCAGCTTAGGGGACAGTTACCCCACCGGGGAGCTGTTTTTT. This gives the protein CASSLGDSYPTGELFF.

The rearrangement joins TRBV15 to TRBJ2-1; 11 positions agree with TRBD2. Germline V gene lookup returns CDR1 LNHNV and CDR2 YYDKDF (reference sequence). There are 16 residues in the CDR3. V trimming: 0 bases; J trimming: 10 bases; junction bases outside the gene matches: 8. The CDR3 loop reads CATSRDRLAGRGEQFF. CDR3 in DNA: TGTGCCACCAGCAGAGATAGACTAGCGGGGAGGGGAGAGCAGTTCTTC.

The chain has TRBV7-9 and TRBJ2-1, with a tentative D call TRBD2 (6 bases). Germline V gene lookup returns CDR1 SEHNR and CDR2 FQNEAQ (reference sequence). V lost 11 bases to trimming and J lost 7 bases, with 21 bases between them. This CDR3 is built from 14 residues. CDR3 amino acids: CAGKGQGGVNEQFF. The DNA of the CDR3 is TGTGCCGGGAAGGGGCAGGGAGGCGTGAATGAGCAGTTCTTC.

The V call is TRBV18, the J call TRBJ2-3; D call uncertain. The CDR3 spans 13 residues. The V gene's germline CDR1 is KGHSH and CDR2 LQKENI. With 3 bases removed from V and 2 bases from J, the gap between germline ends came to 6 bases. The CDR3 coding sequence is TGTGCCAGCTCACCCCCCTCCACAGATACGCAGTATTTT. Translated: CASSPPSTDTQYF.

The chain combines TRBV3-1 (or the pseudogene TRBV3-2) with TRBJ1-3, with D maybe TRBD1 (6 bases). V lost 4 bases and J lost 5, with 9 bases in between. CDR3 length: 13 residues. Germline V gene data show CDR1 as LGHDT and CDR2 as YNNKEL (reference sequence). The CDR3 DNA sequence: TGTGCCAGCAGCCGGGACACTCGAAACACCATATATTTT. Residues: CASSRDTRNTIYF.

The rearrangement links TRBV5-1 to TRBJ2-3; 12 bases map to TRBD1. There are 15 residues in the CDR3. CDR1 and CDR2 from the germline V gene are SGHRS and YFSETQ. J was trimmed by 5 bases and V by 3 bases; bases with no gene match: 4. The CDR3 is CASSWDRGQGDTQYF. CDR3 in DNA: TGCGCCAGCAGCTGGGACAGGGGGCAGGGAGATACGCAGTATTTT.

V usage is TRBV6-2 or TRBV6-3 and J usage is TRBJ2-7; the D is unclear. The V end was cut by 5 bases, the J end by 0 bases, with 5 bases between. Looked up from germline, CDR1 is MNHEY and CDR2 is SVGEGT. The CDR3 has 12 amino acids. CDR3 amino acids: CASSDTSYEQYF. CDR3 DNA sequence: TGTGCCAGCAGTGACACCTCCTACGAGCAGTACTTC.

The chain carries TRBV9 and TRBJ1-2; TRBD1 matches 8 bases. Germline-derived CDR1 and CDR2 are SGDLS and YYNGEE. V lost 2 bases and J lost 4; bases outside the gene matches: 4. The CDR3 is 14 residues long. CDR3 residues: CASSVDDRGYGYTF. The CDR3 nucleotides are TGTGCCAGCAGCGTGGACGACAGGGGCTATGGCTACACCTTC. The full variable domain, in which reference TRBV9 and TRBJ1-2 provide the parts outside the CDR3, is DSGVTQTPKHLITATGQRVTLRCSPRSGDLSVYWYQQSLDQGLQFLIQYYNGEERAKGNILERFSAQQFPDLHSELNLSSLELGDSALYFCASSVDDRGYGYTFGSGTRLTVV.

This clone showed up just a few times. The V and J genes are TRBV15 and TRBJ2-2; D gene uncertain. Trimming shortened V by 1 base and J by 0 bases, and 9 bases separated the two germline ends. This CDR3 has 16 residues. CDR1 LNHNV and CDR2 YYDKDF come from the germline V gene (reference sequence). CDR3 sequence (DNA): TGTGCCACCAGCAGAGTGGCCCATTCGAACACCGGGGAGCTGTTTTTT. This encodes CATSRVAHSNTGELFF.

V gene TRBV5-1 combines with J gene TRBJ2-1, with 8 bases aligning to TRBD2. This CDR3 is built from 16 residues. The V gene end was trimmed by 0 bases and the J gene end by 5 bases; junction bases not matched to a gene: 7. Germline V gives CDR1 SGHRS, CDR2 YFSETQ. The CDR3 sequence is CASSLALAGMDNEQFF. Written as DNA, the CDR3 is TGCGCCAGCAGCTTGGCCTTAGCGGGAATGGACAATGAGCAGTTCTTC.

The chain recombines TRBV9 with TRBJ1-1; a weak D match, TRBD1 (6 bases). The CDR3 has 16 residues. Trimming cost V 0 bases and J 0 bases, with 12 bases left between them. CDR1 and CDR2 from the germline V gene are SGDLS and YYNGEE. This CDR3 reads CASSVDAQGLNTEAFF. In DNA, the CDR3 is TGTGCCAGCAGCGTAGACGCACAGGGCTTGAACACTGAAGCTTTCTTT. Supplemented by reference TRBV9 and TRBJ1-1, the full variable domain reads DSGVTQTPKHLITATGQRVTLRCSPRSGDLSVYWYQQSLDQGLQFLIQYYNGEERAKGNILERFSAQQFPDLHSELNLSSLELGDSALYFCASSVDAQGLNTEAFFGQGTRLTVV.

This sequence joins TRBV19 and TRBJ1-1; D gene uncertain. Germline loops: CDR1 LNHDA, CDR2 SQIVND (reference sequence). CDR3 length equals 13 residues. The V end lost 3 bases, the J end lost 8 bases, and 13 bases lay between the germline ends. The CDR3 spells CASSITLNREAFF. Written as DNA, the CDR3 is TGTGCCAGTAGTATTACTTTGAACAGAGAAGCTTTCTTT. Full variable domain (rest looked up from reference TRBV19 and TRBJ1-1): DGGITQSPKYLFRKEGQNVTLSCEQNLNHDAMYWYRQDPGQGLRLIYYSQIVNDFQKGDIAEGYSVSREKKESFPLTVTSAQKNPTAFYLCASSITLNREAFFGQGTRLTVV.

The chain employs TRBV27 and TRBJ1-1; 8 nucleotides line up with TRBD1. Germline CDR1 MNHEY, CDR2 SMNVEV (reference sequence). The CDR3 contains 17 residues. With V trimmed by 5 bases and J by 0 bases, 11 bases remained unmatched. This CDR3 reads CASSKGTGGLMNTEAFF. CDR3 in DNA: TGTGCCAGCAGTAAAGGGACAGGAGGGTTGATGAACACTGAAGCTTTCTTT.

The chain uses TRBV3-1 (or the pseudogene TRBV3-2) and TRBJ2-3, with D unclear. The CDR3 covers 13 residues. Germline loops: CDR1 LGHDT, CDR2 YNNKEL (reference sequence). Trimming removed 2 bases at V and 2 bases at J, with 5 bases between. The CDR3 here is CASSQLATDTQYF. The CDR3, as DNA: TGTGCCAGCAGCCAATTAGCCACAGATACGCAGTATTTT.

The rearrangement links TRBV18 to TRBJ1-1, with 7 positions matching TRBD1. Germline V gene lookup returns CDR1 KGHSH and CDR2 LQKENI. The V segment lost 3 bases and the J segment 9 bases; nucleotides outside the gene matches: 7. This CDR3 is built from 13 residues. The CDR3 region has the DNA TGTGCCAGCTCACCTCCGAGGACAGGTAAAGCTTTCTTT. It codes for CASSPPRTGKAFF.